The TCR beta chain under discussion was sequenced for a study of CDR3 diversity in severe acne. CDR1 is GTSNPN and CDR2 is SVGIG in the germline V gene (reference sequence). Trimming took 4 bases from V and 1 from J, leaving 13 bases between them. This CDR3 comprises 14 residues. Each CDR3 protein is one row after TCRdb ran MiXCR on the PCR reads. The repertoire consists of over 85,000 distinct CDR3 sequences, with 51% occurring once and the leading ten covering 9.5% to 15%. This chain connects TRBV30 to TRBJ1-1; tentative D call: TRBD1 (6 bases). Sequencing was done on a sample of blood. The source is a male donor with acne. CDR3 sequence reads: CAWTWGQANTEAFF. The CDR3 DNA sequence: TGTGCCTGGACCTGGGGGCAGGCGAACACTGAAGCTTTCTTT.